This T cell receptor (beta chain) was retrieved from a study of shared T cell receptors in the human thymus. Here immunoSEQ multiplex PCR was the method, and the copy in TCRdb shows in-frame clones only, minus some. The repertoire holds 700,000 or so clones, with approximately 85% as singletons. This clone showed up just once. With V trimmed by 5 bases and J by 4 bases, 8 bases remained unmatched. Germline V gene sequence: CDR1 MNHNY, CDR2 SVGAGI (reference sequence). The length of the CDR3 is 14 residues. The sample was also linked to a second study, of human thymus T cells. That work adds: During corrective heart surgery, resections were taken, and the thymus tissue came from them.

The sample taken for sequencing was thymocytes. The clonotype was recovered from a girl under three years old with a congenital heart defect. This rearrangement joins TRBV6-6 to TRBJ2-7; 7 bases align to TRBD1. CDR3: CASSATGAIYEQYF. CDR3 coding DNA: TGTGCCAGCAGTGCCACAGGGGCCATTTACGAGCAGTACTTC.